Included here is one T cell receptor beta chain sequence, with context. No antigen is known for it. This sample stems from a study of radiotherapy plus CTLA-4 blockade in lung cancer. Across the whole study: Overall, approximately 17% of patients showed an objective response, while 31% attained disease control. General observations from the study: Increased serum interferon-beta after radiation also reportedly predicted response strongly. Blood-borne expansion of tumor-derived TCR clones followed radiotherapy plus ipilimumab.

Chemo-refractory metastatic non-small-cell lung cancer patients underwent focal radiation alongside CTLA-4 blockade with ipilimumab. With 0 bases clipped from V and 5 bases from J, the junction kept 2 bases outside the gene matches. Looked up from germline, CDR1 is MGHRA and CDR2 is YSYEKL. The CDR3 runs to 15 residues. The data were produced by immunoSEQ multiplex PCR, yet TCRdb's version contains in-frame clones alone and is incomplete. The sample shows tens of thousands of clones, just over 75% of them seen only once. The sequence was collected from a human donor with non-small cell lung cancer who had a partial response to radiotherapy plus ipilimumab. Sequenced material: peripheral blood, taken from a patient treated with radiotherapy plus ipilimumab. This chain connects TRBV4-1 to TRBJ1-5; the match to TRBD1 covers 9 bases. CDR3: CASSQETGGDQPQHF. CDR3 nucleotide sequence: TGCGCCAGCAGCCAAGAGACAGGGGGAGATCAGCCCCAGCATTTT.